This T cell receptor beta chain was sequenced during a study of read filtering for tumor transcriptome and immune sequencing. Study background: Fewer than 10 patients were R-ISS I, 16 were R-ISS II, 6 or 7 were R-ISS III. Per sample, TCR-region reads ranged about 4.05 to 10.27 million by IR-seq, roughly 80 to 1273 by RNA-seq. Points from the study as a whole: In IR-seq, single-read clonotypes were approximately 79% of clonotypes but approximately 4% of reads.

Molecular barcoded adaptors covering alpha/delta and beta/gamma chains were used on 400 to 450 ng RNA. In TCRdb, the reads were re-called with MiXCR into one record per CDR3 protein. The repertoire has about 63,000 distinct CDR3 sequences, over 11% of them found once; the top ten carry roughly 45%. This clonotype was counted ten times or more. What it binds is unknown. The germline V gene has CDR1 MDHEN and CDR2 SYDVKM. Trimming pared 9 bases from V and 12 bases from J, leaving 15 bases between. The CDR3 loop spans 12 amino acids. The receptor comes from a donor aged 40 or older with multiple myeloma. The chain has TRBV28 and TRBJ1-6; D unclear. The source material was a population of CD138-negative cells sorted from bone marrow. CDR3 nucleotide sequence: TGTGCCAGTCTTTCCGCGGCCGGACCCCTCCACTTT. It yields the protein CASLSAAGPLHF.